The 32 T cell receptor beta chains below were found in one sample sequenced in a study of blood T cell repertoires in COVID-19. The method was immunoSEQ multiplex PCR; TCRdb's version includes in-frame clones alone and lacks a portion of them. The sample has over 120,000 clones, more than 60% seen once; the top ten hold around 9.5%. Sequenced sample: peripheral blood. The receptors originated from a woman between 50 and 59 years old with active or convalescent COVID-19.

This clone occurred a few times. The chain recombines TRBV25-1 with TRBJ1-2; D is possibly TRBD1 (5 bases). CDR3 length equals 15 residues. The germline CDR1 and CDR2 sequences are MGHDK and SYGVNS. The germline V and J ends were trimmed by 2 bases and 7 bases, with 17 bases remaining between them. The CDR3 DNA is TGTGCCAGCAGTGAAGGGGCAACACGGGCTGGTGGCTACACCTTC. It yields the protein CASSEGATRAGGYTF.

The gene calls are TRBV28 and TRBJ2-5, with 8 bases fitting TRBD1. The CDR3 runs 15 residues. The V gene's germline CDR1 is MDHEN and CDR2 SYDVKM. Trimming at V came to 4 bases and at J to 1 base, leaving 5 bases not matched to a gene. CDR3 in DNA: TGTGCCAGCAGTTCGGGACAGGTTGCCCAAGAGACCCAGTACTTC. Residues: CASSSGQVAQETQYF. Full variable domain (outside the CDR3, taken from reference TRBV28 and TRBJ2-5): DVKVTQSSRYLVKRTGEKVFLECVQDMDHENMFWYRQDPGLGLRLIYFSYDVKMKEKGDIPEGYSVSREKKERFSLILESASTNQTSMYLCASSSGQVAQETQYFGPGTRLLVL.

This clone occurred once. The chain uses TRBV7-8 and TRBJ2-3, with 10 bases aligning to TRBD2. After removal of 5 bases from V and 4 bases from J, the junction contained 9 bases not matched to a gene. Germline V CDR1 and CDR2: SGHVS, FQNEAQ. This CDR3 has 16 residues. The CDR3 nucleotides are TGTGCCAGCAGCACCCTACTAGCGGGGAGGGCAGATACGCAGTATTTT. Translated, it gives CASSTLLAGRADTQYF.

J is TRBJ1-1 and V is TRBV29-1; D uncertain. The V gene's germline CDR1 is SQVTM and CDR2 ANQGSEA. Trimming took off 6 bases at V and 3 bases at J, with 11 bases between the two ends. The CDR3 covers 12 residues. The CDR3 nucleotides read TGCAGCGTCTCGGGGAGGGACACTGAAGCTTTCTTT. Translation: CSVSGRDTEAFF.

Of note for this clone: This same CDR3 is encoded by further DNA sequences in the sample. V gene TRBV7-9 combines with J gene TRBJ2-2, with 12 bases identical to TRBD2. CDR1 is SEHNR and CDR2 is FQNEAQ in the germline V gene (reference sequence). The CDR3 totals 15 residues. With 4 bases clipped from V and 4 bases from J, the junction kept 1 base outside the gene matches. CDR3 protein: CASSSSGRATGELFF. CDR3 in DNA: TGTGCCAGCAGCTCTAGCGGGAGGGCCACCGGGGAGCTGTTTTTT.

The CDR3 coding sequence is TGTGCCAGCTTTCCGCTCCTAAATTCACCCCTCCACTTT. Protein product: CASFPLLNSPLHF. The chain joins TRBV19 to TRBJ1-6; no definite D call. Germline CDR1 and CDR2: LNHDA and SQIVND (reference sequence). There are 13 residues in the CDR3. V lost 9 bases to trimming and J lost 7 bases, with 13 bases between them.

J is TRBJ2-2 and V is TRBV7-2; no definite D call. The CDR3 sequence is 12 residues long. Per germline, CDR1 SGHTA and CDR2 FQGNSA. The V and J ends lost 10 bases and 6 bases respectively, with 12 bases between them. CDR3 residues: CATQTGSGELFF. In DNA, the CDR3 is TGTGCCACTCAAACCGGGTCCGGGGAGCTGTTTTTT.

The chain links TRBV7-3 to TRBJ2-7, with 7 bases matching TRBD1. V trimming: 9 bases; J trimming: 3 bases; junction bases outside the gene matches: 8. CDR3 size: 13 residues. Germline V gives CDR1 SGHTA, CDR2 FQGTGA. The CDR3 bases are TGTGCCAGTACCGACAGGGCGAACTACGAGCAGTACTTC. Residues: CASTDRANYEQYF.

This clone was seen a few times. V usage is TRBV5-1 and J usage is TRBJ2-3; a possible D gene is TRBD1 (5 bases). V lost 1 base to trimming and J lost 0 bases, with 6 bases between them. The CDR3 totals 14 residues. Germline V gene sequence: CDR1 SGHRS, CDR2 YFSETQ. The CDR3 nucleotides are TGCGCCAGCAGCTTGTACAGGAGCACAGATACGCAGTATTTT. It encodes CASSLYRSTDTQYF.

The chain joins TRBV19 to TRBJ1-5, with a weak D call TRBD1 (6 bases). With 6 bases removed from V and 7 bases from J, the gap between germline ends came to 16 bases. Germline V lookup: CDR1 LNHDA, CDR2 SQIVND (reference sequence). The CDR3 spans 14 residues. CDR3 bases: TGTGCCAGTAGCCCACAGGGAGTAGGGCAGCCCCAGCATTTT. It translates to CASSPQGVGQPQHF.

The CDR3 loop is CASSAIKNTGELFF. The CDR3 DNA follows: TGTGCCAGCAGCGCTATCAAGAACACCGGGGAGCTGTTTTTT. The chain is built from TRBV5-6 and TRBJ2-2; D is uncertain. The CDR3 is 14 amino acids. Germline assignment: CDR1 SGHDT and CDR2 YYEEEE. Trimming pared 4 bases from V and 1 base from J, leaving 8 bases between.

The CDR3 loop reads CASRTDRGLNEQYF. The CDR3 DNA is TGTGCCAGCAGAACGGACAGGGGCCTGAACGAGCAGTACTTC. This rearrangement joins TRBV28 to TRBJ2-7, with TRBD1 matching over 9 bases. CDR1 and CDR2 (germline): MDHEN, SYDVKM. V was clipped by 6 bases and J by 5 bases; unmatched bases: 8. This CDR3 spans 14 amino acids. The whole variable domain, filled in from reference TRBV28 and TRBJ2-7, reads DVKVTQSSRYLVKRTGEKVFLECVQDMDHENMFWYRQDPGLGLRLIYFSYDVKMKEKGDIPEGYSVSREKKERFSLILESASTNQTSMYLCASRTDRGLNEQYFGPGTRLTVT.

V usage is TRBV7-9 and J usage is TRBJ1-2; maybe TRBD1 (6 bases). Germline CDR1 reads SEHNR; CDR2 reads FQNEAQ (reference sequence). CDR3 length: 13 amino acids. V was trimmed by 5 bases and J by 2 bases, leaving 9 bases between them. The DNA for the CDR3 is TGTGCCAGCAGCCCCCAGGGGAACTATGGCTACACCTTC. Protein: CASSPQGNYGYTF.

The rearrangement joins TRBV4-1 to TRBJ1-2; D remains unclear. Trimming removed 0 bases from V and 6 bases from J, with 11 bases in between. The V gene's germline CDR1 is MGHRA and CDR2 YSYEKL. CDR3 length equals 14 residues. CDR3 nucleotide sequence: TGCGCCAGCAGCCAAGATCATGGGAGGGATGGCTACACCTTC. Translating gives CASSQDHGRDGYTF.

The rearrangement links TRBV30 to TRBJ1-4; weak D call: TRBD1 (5 bases). The germline V gene encodes CDR1 GTSNPN and CDR2 SVGIG (reference sequence). The CDR3 spans 14 residues. Trimming shortened V by 0 bases and J by 13 bases, and 18 bases separated the two germline ends. CDR3 residues: CAWSVGQGGTRLFF. CDR3 in DNA: TGTGCCTGGAGTGTAGGGCAGGGAGGGACGCGACTGTTTTTT.

The rearrangement uses TRBV27 and TRBJ2-1; 9 positions match TRBD2. The germline CDR1 and CDR2 sequences are MNHEY and SMNVEV (reference sequence). With 4 bases clipped from V and 5 bases from J, the junction kept 9 bases outside the gene matches. The length of the CDR3 is 16 residues. CDR3 in DNA: TGTGCCAGCAGTTCCATTAGCGGGAGTGGTAACAATGAGCAGTTCTTC. Translation gives CASSSISGSGNNEQFF.

The chain joins TRBV5-6 to TRBJ2-7, with D perhaps TRBD2 (5 bases). The germline V gene encodes CDR1 SGHDT and CDR2 YYEEEE. Trimming left V 5 bases short and J 1 base short, with 13 bases between. The CDR3 extends over 14 amino acids. The DNA for the CDR3 is TGTGCCAGCAGGTCCCGGGATGGGTCCTACGAGCAGTACTTC. Translating it yields CASRSRDGSYEQYF.

V usage is TRBV9 and J usage is TRBJ2-3, with D hard to call. In germline, CDR1 is SGDLS, CDR2 YYNGEE. The ends were cut back, 0 bases at V and 5 bases at J, with 4 bases in the middle. CDR3 length: 12 amino acids. CDR3 DNA sequence: TGTGCCAGCAGCGTAGCGGGAGATACGCAGTATTTT. It translates to CASSVAGDTQYF.

This sequence joins TRBV19 and TRBJ2-5; 7 bases map to TRBD1. V lost 7 bases, J lost 1 base, and 12 bases stayed unmatched. The CDR3 contains 16 residues. CDR1 and CDR2 (germline): LNHDA, SQIVND (reference sequence). The CDR3 sequence: CASKQTGAFGQETQYF. CDR3 coding DNA: TGTGCCAGTAAACAAACAGGGGCATTCGGCCAAGAGACCCAGTACTTC.

In its sample, this clone was seen many times. The J gene is TRBJ2-6, the V gene TRBV6-2 or TRBV6-3, with D tentatively TRBD1 (5 bases). V was clipped by 5 bases and J by 2 bases, with 13 bases between them. Germline V CDR1 and CDR2: MNHEY, SVGEGT. The CDR3 is 16 residues long. The CDR3 spells CASSRTLFPGANVLTF. The CDR3 bases are TGTGCCAGCAGTCGGACACTTTTCCCTGGGGCCAACGTCCTGACTTTC.

The rearrangement links TRBV28 to TRBJ1-1; D is perhaps TRBD1 (6 bases). V was shortened by 5 bases and J by 1 base, with 14 bases between the two germline ends. Per the germline V gene, CDR1 is MDHEN and CDR2 is SYDVKM. The CDR3 spans 15 residues. The CDR3 spells CASSPPRGANTEAFF. As DNA, the CDR3 is TGTGCCAGCAGTCCTCCCCGGGGGGCGAACACTGAAGCTTTCTTT.

This clone occurred once. DNA of the CDR3: TGTGCCAGCAGCTTAGACGGGACAGGGGCTTCACCCCTCCACTTT. Its translation: CASSLDGTGASPLHF. The V and J genes are TRBV7-6 and TRBJ1-6; the match to TRBD1 covers 10 bases. V was pared by 1 base and J by 9 bases, with 3 bases of the junction left unmatched. Germline V gives CDR1 SGHVS, CDR2 FNYEAQ. The length of the CDR3 is 15 residues.

V and J are TRBV7-8 and TRBJ1-1, with D tentatively TRBD1 (5 bases). V lost 1 base and J lost 1, with 10 bases in between. The germline CDR1 and CDR2 sequences are SGHVS and FQNEAQ. The CDR3 runs to 15 residues. CDR3 protein: CASSLGGTGNTEAFF. The CDR3 nucleotides read TGTGCCAGCAGCTTAGGCGGGACCGGGAACACTGAAGCTTTCTTT. The whole variable domain, filled in from reference TRBV7-8 and TRBJ1-1, reads GAGVSQSPRYKVAKRGQDVALRCDPISGHVSLFWYQQALGQGPEFLTYFQNEAQLDKSGLPSDRFFAERPEGSVSTLKIQRTQQEDSAVYLCASSLGGTGNTEAFFGQGTRLTVV.

The chain has TRBV30 and TRBJ1-3; 7 nucleotides align to TRBD1. The germline V gene encodes CDR1 GTSNPN and CDR2 SVGIG (reference sequence). This CDR3 is 16 amino acids long. V lost 1 base to trimming and J lost 3 bases; unmatched junction nucleotides: 9. CDR3: CAWSDGGTGDGNTIYF. The CDR3 bases are TGTGCCTGGAGTGACGGGGGTACAGGGGATGGAAACACCATATATTTT. The whole variable domain, remainder taken from reference TRBV30 and TRBJ1-3, is SQTIHQWPATLVQPVGSPLSLECTVEGTSNPNLYWYRQAAGRGLQLLFYSVGIGQISSEVPQNLSASRPQDRQFILSSKKLLLSDSGFYLCAWSDGGTGDGNTIYFGEGSWLTVV.

In this sample, this clone turned up a few times. This rearrangement joins TRBV7-9 to TRBJ1-5, with D unclear. Germline loops: CDR1 SEHNR, CDR2 FQNEAQ (reference sequence). V shed 1 base and J shed 6 bases, with 7 bases lying between them. The CDR3 runs to 13 residues. CDR3 in amino acids: CASSLGFGQPQHF. The CDR3 coding sequence is TGTGCCAGCAGCTTAGGGTTCGGTCAGCCCCAGCATTTT.

In this sample, this clone turned up once. This chain uses TRBV3-1 (or the pseudogene TRBV3-2) with TRBJ1-1; D might be TRBD1 (6 bases). This CDR3 spans 13 amino acids. Germline V gives CDR1 LGHDT, CDR2 YNNKEL (reference sequence). V was pared by 0 bases and J by 9 bases, with 11 bases between. The CDR3 spells CASSQETGWKAFF. In DNA, the CDR3 is TGTGCCAGCAGCCAAGAAACAGGGTGGAAAGCTTTCTTT.

This chain connects TRBV2 to TRBJ2-5; the match to TRBD2 covers 12 bases. With 6 bases clipped from V and 5 bases from J, the junction kept 13 bases outside the gene matches. The CDR3 runs 17 residues. CDR1 SNHLY and CDR2 FYNNEI come from the germline V gene. For the CDR3, the DNA is TGTGCCAGCAGCCCTAGCGGGAGGGCCCTTCCGGGGGAGACCCAGTACTTC. This sequence encodes CASSPSGRALPGETQYF.

In this sample, this clone turned up a few times. The CDR3 is CASSPGSVSYNEQFF. The CDR3 coding sequence is TGTGCCAGCAGCCCTGGCAGCGTCTCCTACAATGAGCAGTTCTTC. J is TRBJ2-1 and V is TRBV7-6; D remains unclear. The CDR3 sequence is 15 residues long. V gave up 5 bases and J gave up 0 bases, with 11 bases separating them. The germline V gene encodes CDR1 SGHVS and CDR2 FNYEAQ.

This clone was counted a few times. The chain recombines TRBV29-1 with TRBJ2-3; 11 positions agree with TRBD2. CDR1 is SQVTM and CDR2 is ANQGSEA in the germline V gene. With V trimmed by 4 bases and J by 5 bases, 11 bases remained unmatched. This CDR3 is 16 amino acids long. The CDR3 spells CSVGTVSGGAKDTQYF. CDR3 DNA sequence: TGCAGCGTTGGGACGGTTAGCGGGGGGGCCAAAGATACGCAGTATTTT.

The chain links TRBV4-3 to TRBJ2-6; TRBD2 might be the D (6 bases). The CDR3 contains 16 residues. In germline, CDR1 is LGHNA, CDR2 YSLEER. Trimming removed 0 bases from V and 4 bases from J, with 10 bases in between. The CDR3 sequence is CASSQDRAGGANVLTF. The CDR3 nucleotides are TGCGCCAGCAGCCAAGACAGGGCGGGAGGGGCCAACGTCCTGACTTTC.

This chain uses TRBV30 with TRBJ1-6; maybe TRBD1 (5 bases). CDR1 and CDR2 from the germline V gene are GTSNPN and SVGIG (reference sequence). Trimming removed 2 bases at V and 5 bases at J, with 7 bases between. There are 13 residues in the CDR3. The CDR3, as DNA: TGTGCCTGGAGTCAGGGTGATAATTCACCCCTCCACTTT. Protein: CAWSQGDNSPLHF.

The chain couples TRBV30 to TRBJ1-2, with a possible D match to TRBD1 (6 bases). CDR1 is GTSNPN, CDR2 SVGIG, per germline (reference sequence). This CDR3 comprises 14 residues. Between the trimmed V and J ends, which lost 5 bases and 4 bases, there was a span of 17 bases. The CDR3 DNA sequence: TGTGCCTGGTTTGAACAGGGTATTGTCTATGGCTACACCTTC. As protein: CAWFEQGIVYGYTF.